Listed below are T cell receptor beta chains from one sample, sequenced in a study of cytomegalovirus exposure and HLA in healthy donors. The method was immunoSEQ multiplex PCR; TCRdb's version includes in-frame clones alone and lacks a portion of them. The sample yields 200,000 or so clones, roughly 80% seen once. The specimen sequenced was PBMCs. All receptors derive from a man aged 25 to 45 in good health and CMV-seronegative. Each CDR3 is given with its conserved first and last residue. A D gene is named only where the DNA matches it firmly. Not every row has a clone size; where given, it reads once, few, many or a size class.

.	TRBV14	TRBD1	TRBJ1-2	CASSQRGQVESYGYTF
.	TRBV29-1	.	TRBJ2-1	CSVEVTPYNEQFF
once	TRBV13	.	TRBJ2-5	CASSLRAVQETQYF
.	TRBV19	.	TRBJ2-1	CASKEGLPYNEQFF
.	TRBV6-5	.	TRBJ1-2	CASSHGVAGDYGYTF
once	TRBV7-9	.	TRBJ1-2	CASSLSTSEGHGYTF
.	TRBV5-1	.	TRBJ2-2	CASGLGVGELFF
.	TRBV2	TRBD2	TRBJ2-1	CASSEEAGGWDEQFF
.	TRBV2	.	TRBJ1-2	CASTTANYGYTF
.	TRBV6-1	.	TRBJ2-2	CASSSRTATGELFF
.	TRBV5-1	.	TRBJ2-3	CASSLYPGSSTDTQYF
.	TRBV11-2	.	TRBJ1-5	CASSLASNQPQHF
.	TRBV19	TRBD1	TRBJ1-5	CASSPGQGQRGNQPQHF
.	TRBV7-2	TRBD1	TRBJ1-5	CASSSATGAGGQPQHF
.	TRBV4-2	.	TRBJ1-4	CASSQIAGFNEKLFF
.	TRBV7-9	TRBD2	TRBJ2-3	CASSLTGRGGRTDTQYF
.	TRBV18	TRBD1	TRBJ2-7	CASSGDRPYEQYF
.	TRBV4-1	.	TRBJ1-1	CASSQTGMNTEAFF
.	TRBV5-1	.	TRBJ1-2	CASSLGGVEYGYTF
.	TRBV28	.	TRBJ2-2	CASSLGGAKAGELFF
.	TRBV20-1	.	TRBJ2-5	CSAFQGTQYF
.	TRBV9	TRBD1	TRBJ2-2	CASSVAGTGFTGELFF
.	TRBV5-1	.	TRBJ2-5	CASSLGWGQNQETQYF
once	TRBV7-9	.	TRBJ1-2	CASSLARVNGYTF
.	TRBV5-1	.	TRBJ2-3	CASSRTPGPSTQYF
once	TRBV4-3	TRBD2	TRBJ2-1	CASSQGPRGGYNEQFF
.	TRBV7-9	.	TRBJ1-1	CASTVNTEAFF
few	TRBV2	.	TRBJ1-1	CASSRERLNTEAFF
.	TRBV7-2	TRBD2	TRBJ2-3	CASSPGGPVNTQYF
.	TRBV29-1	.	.	CSVEETYEQYF
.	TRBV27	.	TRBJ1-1	CASSLSVPGLNTEAFF
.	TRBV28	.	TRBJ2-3	CASSLEGIVTDTQYF
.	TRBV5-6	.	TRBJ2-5	CASSPPPTEYQGTQYF
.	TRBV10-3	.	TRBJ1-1	CAIRGGGNMNTEAFF
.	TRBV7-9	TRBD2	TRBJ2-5	CVSSFIYLGLADFQETQYF
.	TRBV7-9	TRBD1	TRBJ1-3	CASSSADRGHGNTIYF
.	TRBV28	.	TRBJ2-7	CASSLRGKAAYEQYF
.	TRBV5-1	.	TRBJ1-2	CASSLAGGLDPWSYGYTF
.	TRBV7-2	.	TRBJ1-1	CASSRGAGTTMNTEAFF
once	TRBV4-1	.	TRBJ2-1	CASSQDRGTYNEQFF
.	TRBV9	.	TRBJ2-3	CASGPTDTQYF
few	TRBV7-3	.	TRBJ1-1	CASSLTGGADTEAFF
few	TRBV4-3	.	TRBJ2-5	CASSQEGRGTQETQYF
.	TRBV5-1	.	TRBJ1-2	CASSPAGTYGYTF
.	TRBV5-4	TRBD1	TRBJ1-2	CASRRQGAHGYTF
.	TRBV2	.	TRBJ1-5	CASRMTDQPQHF